The 28 T cell receptor beta chains below all came from one sample that was sequenced in a study of cytomegalovirus exposure and HLA in healthy donors. A multiplex PCR was run with 60 Vbeta primers and 13 Jbeta primers. Repertoires were generated with immunoSEQ multiplex PCR, while TCRdb's copy carries only in-frame clones and drops some. There are 90,000 to 110,000 clones in the sample; over 70% occur only once, and around 5.1% lies in the top ten. The source material was PBMCs. The receptors were gathered from a male donor in good health and CMV-seronegative.

The chain joins TRBV5-6 to TRBJ2-7; no definite D call. The germline V and J ends were trimmed by 1 base and 4 bases, with 9 bases remaining between them. Germline V lookup: CDR1 SGHDT, CDR2 YYEEEE. The CDR3 covers 13 residues. The CDR3 region has the DNA TGTGCCAGCAGCTTGCCCAGGTCGTACGAGCAGTACTTC. It translates to CASSLPRSYEQYF.

This chain joins TRBV30 and TRBJ2-2; no firm D call. Germline loops: CDR1 GTSNPN, CDR2 SVGIG (reference sequence). This CDR3 is built from 16 residues. Between the trimmed V and J ends, which lost 0 bases and 1 base, there was a span of 12 bases. CDR3 coding DNA: TGTGCCTGGAGTGTCCCGTGGCTTGTGAACACCGGGGAGCTGTTTTTT. Translated: CAWSVPWLVNTGELFF.

The rearrangement uses TRBV18 and TRBJ1-2, with D perhaps matching TRBD1 (6 bases). The V gene lost 6 bases and the J gene lost 4 bases, with 15 bases spanning the gap. This CDR3 is built from 14 residues. Germline CDR1 KGHSH, CDR2 LQKENI. The CDR3 DNA is TGTGCCAGCTCGCCTCTTGGCAGGGGCTATGGCTACACCTTC. Translated, it gives CASSPLGRGYGYTF.

V gene TRBV2 combines with J gene TRBJ2-7, with 8 bases fitting TRBD1. The CDR3 is 15 amino acids. After removal of 4 bases from V and 2 bases from J, the junction contained 7 bases not matched to a gene. Per the germline V gene, CDR1 is SNHLY and CDR2 is FYNNEI. The CDR3 DNA reads as TGTGCCAGCAGTGCGGCCTCGGGACAGGCCTACGAGCAGTACTTC. This sequence encodes CASSAASGQAYEQYF. Based on the CDR3 plus reference TRBV2 and TRBJ2-7, the full variable domain is EPEVTQTPSHQVTQMGQEVILRCVPISNHLYFYWYRQILGQKVEFLVSFYNNEISEKSEIFDDQFSVERPDGSNFTLKIRSTKLEDSAMYFCASSAASGQAYEQYFGPGTRLTVT.

A single count supports this clone. V usage is TRBV29-1 and J usage is TRBJ1-6, with D tentatively TRBD1 (6 bases). V dropped 5 bases and J dropped 4 bases, with 9 bases sitting between them. The CDR3 is 13 amino acids. The germline V gene has CDR1 SQVTM and CDR2 ANQGSEA. The CDR3 protein is CSVRQEYNSPLHF. As DNA, the CDR3 is TGCAGCGTTAGACAGGAGTATAATTCACCCCTCCACTTT.

The chain recombines TRBV5-4 with TRBJ2-7; D remains unclear. The germline CDR1 and CDR2 sequences are SGHNT and YYREEE (reference sequence). The V end was cut by 3 bases, the J end by 7 bases, with 8 bases between. The CDR3 sequence is 11 residues long. DNA for the CDR3: TGTGCCAGCAGCTCCCCCCTTGAGCAGTACTTC. Amino acid sequence: CASSSPLEQYF.

The V and J genes are TRBV4-2 and TRBJ2-1; possible D gene TRBD1, 6 bases. The CDR3 is 13 amino acids. Germline CDR1 reads LGHNA; CDR2 reads YNFKEQ. V was trimmed by 4 bases and J by 6 bases, leaving 10 bases between them. The CDR3 nucleotides are TGTGCCAGCAGCCCCTACAGGGTCAATGAGCAGTTCTTC. It specifies CASSPYRVNEQFF.

This chain joins TRBV19 and TRBJ2-5; 7 positions match TRBD2. CDR3 length equals 13 residues. V lost 7 bases and J lost 3; bases outside the gene matches: 5. Germline loops: CDR1 LNHDA, CDR2 SQIVND (reference sequence). The CDR3, as DNA: TGTGCCAGTAAGGGGACTAAGGAAGAGACCCAGTACTTC. As protein: CASKGTKEETQYF.

Note on this clone: The junction and the germline gene differ at one end; a read error may be behind it. The rearrangement uses TRBV7-9 and TRBJ2-6; 7 bases align to TRBD2. The V gene's germline CDR1 is SEHNR and CDR2 FQNEAQ (reference sequence). This CDR3 spans 19 amino acids. CDR3 coding DNA: TGTTCCAGCAACCAGCCGGGAGGTAATACTCCCTTTGGGGCCAACGTCCTGACTTTC. Translating it yields CSSNQPGGNTPFGANVLTF.

The rearrangement uses TRBV1 and TRBJ2-2; TRBD2 is the table's D call and was not checked against the DNA. TRBV1 is a documented pseudogene. The CDR3 runs 17 residues. The CDR3 coding sequence is TGCACCAGCAGCCAAGCCACGGGACTAGCGGGCACCGGGGAGCTGTTTTTT. Protein sequence: CTSSQATGLAGTGELFF.

The V call is TRBV28, the J call TRBJ1-4; D is ambiguous. The CDR3 loop spans 15 amino acids. CDR1 and CDR2 (germline): MDHEN, SYDVKM. The ends were cut back, 2 bases at V and 7 bases at J, with 14 bases in the middle. CDR3 residues: CASSLQAPLSEKLFF. CDR3 DNA: TGTGCCAGCAGTTTACAGGCCCCGTTGAGTGAAAAACTGTTTTTT. The whole variable domain, filled in from reference TRBV28 and TRBJ1-4, reads DVKVTQSSRYLVKRTGEKVFLECVQDMDHENMFWYRQDPGLGLRLIYFSYDVKMKEKGDIPEGYSVSREKKERFSLILESASTNQTSMYLCASSLQAPLSEKLFFGSGTQLSVL.

The rearrangement uses TRBV29-1 and TRBJ2-2, with D possibly being TRBD2 (7 bases). Germline values: CDR1 SQVTM, CDR2 ANQGSEA. The CDR3 has 17 amino acids. Trimming shortened V by 3 bases and J by 1 base, and 18 bases separated the two germline ends. The CDR3 reads CSVEGGAPSMNTGELFF. In DNA form, the CDR3 reads TGCAGCGTTGAGGGGGGGGCTCCCTCGATGAACACCGGGGAGCTGTTTTTT.

This clone was picked up one time. The chain employs TRBV19 and TRBJ1-2, with 8 bases lining up with TRBD1. V gave up 6 bases and J gave up 3 bases; unmatched junction bases: 9. The length of the CDR3 is 15 residues. CDR1 LNHDA and CDR2 SQIVND come from the germline V gene (reference sequence). The CDR3 nucleotides read TGTGCCAGTAGCCTTTCGGGACAGGAGCACTATGGCTACACCTTC. Translated, it gives CASSLSGQEHYGYTF.

This clone has a single count. J is TRBJ1-4 and V is TRBV4-2; TRBD1 agrees at 9 bases. This CDR3 is 16 amino acids long. In germline, CDR1 is LGHNA, CDR2 YNFKEQ. The ends lost 4 bases at V and 5 bases at J; junction bases unmatched: 8. This CDR3 is CASSPRTGTGNEKLFF. CDR3 nucleotides: TGTGCCAGCAGCCCCCGCACCGGGACAGGGAATGAAAAACTGTTTTTT.

This clone occurred once. The chain employs TRBV14 and TRBJ2-3; 10 bases match TRBD2. The CDR3 is made up of 15 amino acids. Germline V gene data show CDR1 as SGHDN and CDR2 as FVKESK. After removal of 1 base from V and 6 bases from J, the junction contained 4 bases not matched to a gene. CDR3 sequence: CASSQGISGRDTQYF. DNA of the CDR3: TGTGCCAGCAGCCAAGGAATTAGCGGGAGGGATACGCAGTATTTT.

The chain combines TRBV5-1 with TRBJ2-7, with TRBD2 identical over 7 bases. Trimming removed 6 bases from V and 2 bases from J; junction bases left unmatched: 2. Germline CDR1 SGHRS, CDR2 YFSETQ. The CDR3 runs to 12 residues. DNA for the CDR3: TGCGCCAGCAAGGCGGGAGCCTACGAGCAGTACTTC. It codes for CASKAGAYEQYF.

The rearrangement uses TRBV6-4 and TRBJ2-1; 7 bases are shared with TRBD2. The ends lost 0 bases at V and 2 bases at J; junction bases unmatched: 1. Germline CDR1 reads MRHNA; CDR2 reads SNTAGT. The CDR3 consists of 15 residues. CDR3: CASSDSGGAYNEQFF. The CDR3 region has the DNA TGTGCCAGCAGTGACTCGGGGGGGGCCTACAATGAGCAGTTCTTC.

V usage is TRBV19 and J usage is TRBJ1-5; the match to TRBD1 covers 7 bases. Trimming at V came to 7 bases and at J to 3 bases, leaving 6 bases not matched to a gene. The CDR3 loop spans 14 amino acids. CDR1 LNHDA and CDR2 SQIVND come from the germline V gene (reference sequence). DNA of the CDR3: TGTGCCAGTACAGGGGGTTCCTACAATCAGCCCCAGCATTTT. Translation: CASTGGSYNQPQHF.

The chain is built from TRBV28 and TRBJ2-5, with TRBD1 identical over 7 bases. Germline V lookup: CDR1 MDHEN, CDR2 SYDVKM. V lost 5 bases and J lost 4; bases outside the gene matches: 4. This CDR3 comprises 13 residues. The CDR3, as DNA: TGTGCCAGCAGTCCGACAGGGCTAGAGACCCAGTACTTC. Its translation is CASSPTGLETQYF.

The chain links TRBV2 to TRBJ2-4, with 7 positions matching TRBD2. The germline V gene encodes CDR1 SNHLY and CDR2 FYNNEI. CDR3 size: 12 residues. Losses at the gene ends were 8 bases for V and 7 bases for J; bases not matched to a gene: 5. The CDR3 is CASAGDPNIQYF. Written as DNA, the CDR3 is TGTGCCAGCGCGGGAGACCCGAACATTCAGTACTTC.

The rearrangement uses TRBV9 and TRBJ2-1, with D tentatively TRBD2 (5 bases). The CDR3 has 13 amino acids. The ends were cut back, 3 bases at V and 9 bases at J, with 13 bases in the middle. CDR1 and CDR2 (germline): SGDLS, YYNGEE. The CDR3 DNA is TGTGCCAGCAGCGAGACTGTAGCGAGTGAGCAGTTCTTC. Its translation: CASSETVASEQFF.

V is TRBV4-3 and J is TRBJ2-7, with TRBD2 identical over 10 bases. The CDR3 is 19 amino acids. CDR1 LGHNA and CDR2 YSLEER come from the germline V gene. The V segment lost 1 base and the J segment 4 bases; nucleotides outside the gene matches: 16. This CDR3 reads CASSQVWLAGVRRQYEQYF. CDR3 nucleotide sequence: TGCGCCAGCAGCCAAGTATGGCTAGCGGGAGTACGGAGACAGTACGAGCAGTACTTC.

This sequence joins TRBV7-9 and TRBJ1-1; 7 nucleotides line up with TRBD1. The CDR3 runs to 12 residues. Germline loops: CDR1 SEHNR, CDR2 FQNEAQ (reference sequence). Trimming took 5 bases from V and 8 from J; bases not matched to a gene: 5. CDR3: CASSRDSLEAFF. The CDR3 DNA is TGTGCCAGCAGCCGGGACAGCTTAGAAGCTTTCTTT.

The chain carries TRBV4-3 and TRBJ1-2, with 9 bases matching TRBD1. This CDR3 is built from 14 residues. V lost 4 bases to trimming and J lost 2 bases; unmatched junction nucleotides: 2. Germline V gene lookup returns CDR1 LGHNA and CDR2 YSLEER. In nucleotides, the CDR3 is TGCGCCAGCAGCCTGGGGACAGGGAACTATGGCTACACCTTC. Amino acid sequence: CASSLGTGNYGYTF.

The chain employs TRBV4-1 and TRBJ2-5, with D possibly TRBD2 on 6 matching bases. The germline V gene encodes CDR1 MGHRA and CDR2 YSYEKL. There are 16 residues in the CDR3. Trimming stripped 2 bases from V and 5 bases from J, with 18 bases between. This chain's CDR3 is CASSQPLRTKGETQYF. DNA of the CDR3: TGCGCCAGCAGCCAACCTCTCCGGACTAAAGGGGAGACCCAGTACTTC.

This clone was found a few times. This rearrangement joins TRBV10-1 to TRBJ2-1, with D possibly matching TRBD2 (6 bases). CDR1 and CDR2 (germline): WNHNN, SYGVQD (reference sequence). With 3 bases removed from V and 6 bases from J, the gap between germline ends came to 15 bases. The CDR3 runs 15 residues. CDR3 sequence reads: CASSDSGAGINEQFF. The CDR3 coding sequence is TGCGCCAGCAGTGATTCCGGGGCGGGGATCAATGAGCAGTTCTTC.

This clone was counted between two and nine times. The rearrangement uses TRBV28 and TRBJ2-3; 10 bases line up with TRBD2. The germline V gene has CDR1 MDHEN and CDR2 SYDVKM. V dropped 2 bases and J dropped 1; count of bases not matched to a gene: 3. The CDR3 length is 16 residues. CDR3 in amino acids: CASSLIAGGGTDTQYF. The CDR3 nucleotides read TGTGCCAGCAGTTTAATAGCGGGAGGTGGCACAGATACGCAGTATTTT.

This rearrangement joins TRBV27 to TRBJ2-3; the D gene is possibly TRBD2 (6 bases). The CDR3 extends over 13 amino acids. Per germline, CDR1 MNHEY and CDR2 SMNVEV (reference sequence). V lost 4 bases and J lost 6, with 11 bases in between. This CDR3 is CASSYGSSDTQYF. Here the CDR3 DNA reads TGTGCCAGCAGTTACGGGAGCAGCGATACGCAGTATTTT.